This T cell receptor beta chain was observed in a study of blood T cell repertoires in COVID-19. Across the whole study: COVID-19 samples from acute and convalescent phases originated in the United States, Italy and Spain. PBMCs, B-cell-depleted T cells, or T cells provided the cDNA or gDNA that made up the material.

Residents of approximately 25 US areas, aged roughly 18 to 89 years, made up the participants. Sequenced by immunoSEQ multiplex PCR; TCRdb stores in-frame clones only, minus some. This table holds hundreds of thousands of clones, 89% found once. This clone was seen just once. The source of this sequence is a woman aged 40 to 55 who had recovered from COVID-19. Input material: PBMCs or T cells enriched from blood (not recorded which).

The CDR3 here is CASSLLAGGHTDTQYF. In DNA, the CDR3 is TGTGCCAGCAGTCTACTAGCGGGGGGCCACACAGATACGCAGTATTTT. The chain is built from TRBV3-1 (or the pseudogene TRBV3-2) and TRBJ2-3; 12 nucleotides agree with TRBD2. The V segment lost 6 bases and the J segment 2 bases; nucleotides outside the gene matches: 6. This CDR3 comprises 16 residues. Germline V gives CDR1 LGHDT, CDR2 YNNKEL (reference sequence).